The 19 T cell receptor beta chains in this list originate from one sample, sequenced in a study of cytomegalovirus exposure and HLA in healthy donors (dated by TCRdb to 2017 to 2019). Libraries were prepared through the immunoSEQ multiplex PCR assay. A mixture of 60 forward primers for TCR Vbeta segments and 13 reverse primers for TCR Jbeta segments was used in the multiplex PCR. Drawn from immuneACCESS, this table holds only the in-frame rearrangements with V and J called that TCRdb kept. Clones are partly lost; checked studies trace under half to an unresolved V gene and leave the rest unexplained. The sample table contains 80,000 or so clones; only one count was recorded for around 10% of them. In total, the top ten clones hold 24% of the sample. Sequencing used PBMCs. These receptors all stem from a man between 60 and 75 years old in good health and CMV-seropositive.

The CDR3 spells CASSSTSNSYNEQFF. In DNA, the CDR3 is TGCGCCAGCAGCTCCACATCGAACTCCTACAATGAGCAGTTCTTC. The gene calls are TRBV5-1 and TRBJ2-1; D is uncertain. With 3 bases removed from V and 0 bases from J, the gap between germline ends came to 10 bases. CDR1 and CDR2 (germline): SGHRS, YFSETQ. There are 15 residues in the CDR3.

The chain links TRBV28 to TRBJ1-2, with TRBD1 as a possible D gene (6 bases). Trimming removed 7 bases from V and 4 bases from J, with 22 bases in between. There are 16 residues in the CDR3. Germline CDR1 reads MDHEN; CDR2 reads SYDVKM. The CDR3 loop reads CASTYIREGGGYGYTF. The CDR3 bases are TGTGCCAGCACCTACATCCGAGAGGGGGGGGGCTATGGCTACACCTTC.

The CDR3 bases are TGTGCCAGCAGCCCCGGGACTAGCGGGTGGAATGAGCAGTTCTTC. Translation: CASSPGTSGWNEQFF. The chain links TRBV5-6 to TRBJ2-1; 12 nucleotides align to TRBD2. CDR3 length equals 15 residues. The V gene end was trimmed by 4 bases and the J gene end by 7 bases; junction bases not matched to a gene: 6. Germline V gene lookup returns CDR1 SGHDT and CDR2 YYEEEE.

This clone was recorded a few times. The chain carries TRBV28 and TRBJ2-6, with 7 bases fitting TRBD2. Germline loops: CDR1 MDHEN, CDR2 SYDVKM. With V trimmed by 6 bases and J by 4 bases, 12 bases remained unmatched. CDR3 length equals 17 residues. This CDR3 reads CASRPPDGRSGANVLTF. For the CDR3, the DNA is TGTGCCAGCAGACCCCCGGACGGGAGGTCGGGGGCCAACGTCCTGACTTTC.

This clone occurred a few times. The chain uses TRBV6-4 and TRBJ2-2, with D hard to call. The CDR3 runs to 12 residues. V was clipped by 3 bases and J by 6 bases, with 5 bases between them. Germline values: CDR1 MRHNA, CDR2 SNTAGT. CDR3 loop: CASSEGAGELFF. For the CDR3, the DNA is TGTGCCAGCAGTGAGGGCGCCGGGGAGCTGTTTTTT.

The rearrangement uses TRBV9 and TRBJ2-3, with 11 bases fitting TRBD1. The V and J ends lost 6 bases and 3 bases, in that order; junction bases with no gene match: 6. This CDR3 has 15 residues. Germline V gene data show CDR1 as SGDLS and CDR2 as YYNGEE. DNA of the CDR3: TGTGCCAGCAACGATGGACAGGGGGCAACAGATACGCAGTATTTT. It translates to CASNDGQGATDTQYF.

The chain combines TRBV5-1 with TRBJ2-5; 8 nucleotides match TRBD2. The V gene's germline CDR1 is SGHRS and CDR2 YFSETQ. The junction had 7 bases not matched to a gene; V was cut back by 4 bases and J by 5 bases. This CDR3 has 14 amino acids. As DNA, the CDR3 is TGCGCCAGCAGCCTGGGCGGGGGGCTGGAGACCCAGTACTTC. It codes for CASSLGGGLETQYF. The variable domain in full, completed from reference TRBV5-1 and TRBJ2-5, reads KAGVTQTPRYLIKTRGQQVTLSCSPISGHRSVSWYQQTPGQGLQFLFEYFSETQRNKGNFPGRFSGRQFSNSRSEMNVSTLELGDSALYLCASSLGGGLETQYFGPGTRLLVL.

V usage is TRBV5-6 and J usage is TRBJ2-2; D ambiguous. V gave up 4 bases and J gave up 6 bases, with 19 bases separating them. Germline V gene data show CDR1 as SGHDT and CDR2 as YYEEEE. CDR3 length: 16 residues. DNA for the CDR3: TGTGCCAGCAGCCCCCCGAGGTTCGAAGGAGCCGGGGAGCTGTTTTTT. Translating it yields CASSPPRFEGAGELFF.

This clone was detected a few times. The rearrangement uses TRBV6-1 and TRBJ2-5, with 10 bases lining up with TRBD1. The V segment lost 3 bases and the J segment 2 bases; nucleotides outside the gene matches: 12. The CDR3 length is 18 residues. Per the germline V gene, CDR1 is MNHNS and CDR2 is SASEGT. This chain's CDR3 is CASSDLVTGGAWQETQYF. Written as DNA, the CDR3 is TGTGCCAGCAGTGACCTCGTGACAGGGGGCGCGTGGCAAGAGACCCAGTACTTC.

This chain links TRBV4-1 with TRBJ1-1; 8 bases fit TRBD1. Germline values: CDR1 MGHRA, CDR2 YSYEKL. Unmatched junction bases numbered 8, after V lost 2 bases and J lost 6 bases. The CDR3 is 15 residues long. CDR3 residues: CASSQQLDRDSEAFF. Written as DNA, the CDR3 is TGCGCCAGCAGCCAACAACTGGACAGGGACTCTGAAGCTTTCTTT.

CDR3 DNA sequence: TGTGCCAGTAGTATCGAGGTACAAGGCACTGAAGCTTTCTTT. Its translation: CASSIEVQGTEAFF. The rearrangement links TRBV19 to TRBJ1-1; D ambiguous. This CDR3 is built from 14 residues. V lost 3 bases to trimming and J lost 4 bases, with 12 bases between them. The germline V gene encodes CDR1 LNHDA and CDR2 SQIVND (reference sequence).

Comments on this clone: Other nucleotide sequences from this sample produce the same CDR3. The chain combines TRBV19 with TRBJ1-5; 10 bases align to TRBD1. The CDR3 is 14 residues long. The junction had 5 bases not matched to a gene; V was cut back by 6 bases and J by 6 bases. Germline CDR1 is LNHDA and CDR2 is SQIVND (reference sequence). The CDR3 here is CASSRGQGGQPQHF. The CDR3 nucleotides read TGTGCCAGTAGCCGAGGACAGGGGGGTCAGCCCCAGCATTTT.

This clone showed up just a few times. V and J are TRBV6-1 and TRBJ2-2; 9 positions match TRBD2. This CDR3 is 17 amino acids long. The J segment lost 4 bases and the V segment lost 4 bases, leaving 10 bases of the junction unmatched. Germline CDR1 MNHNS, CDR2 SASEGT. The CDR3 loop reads CASSVTSGSGATGELFF. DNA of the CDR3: TGTGCCAGCAGTGTGACTAGCGGAAGTGGGGCCACCGGGGAGCTGTTTTTT.

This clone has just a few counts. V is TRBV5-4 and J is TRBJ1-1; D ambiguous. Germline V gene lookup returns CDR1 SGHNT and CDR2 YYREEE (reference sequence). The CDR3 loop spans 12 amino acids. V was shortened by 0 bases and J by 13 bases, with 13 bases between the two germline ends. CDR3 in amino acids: CASSLERTGGFF. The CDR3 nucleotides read TGTGCCAGCAGCTTGGAGCGGACCGGTGGTTTCTTT.

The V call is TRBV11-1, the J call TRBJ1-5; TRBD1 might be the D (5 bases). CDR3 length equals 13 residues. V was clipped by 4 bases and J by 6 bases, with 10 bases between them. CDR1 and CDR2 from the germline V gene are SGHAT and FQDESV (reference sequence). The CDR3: CASSSQGGQPQHF. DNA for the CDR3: TGTGCCAGCAGCTCCCAGGGAGGTCAGCCCCAGCATTTT.

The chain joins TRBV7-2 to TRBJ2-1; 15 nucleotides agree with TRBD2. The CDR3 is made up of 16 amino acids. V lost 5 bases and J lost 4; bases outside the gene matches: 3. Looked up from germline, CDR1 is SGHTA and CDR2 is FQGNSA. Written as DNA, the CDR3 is TGTGCCAGCAGCCTAGGACTAGCGGGAGGGTACAATGAGCAGTTCTTC. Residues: CASSLGLAGGYNEQFF.

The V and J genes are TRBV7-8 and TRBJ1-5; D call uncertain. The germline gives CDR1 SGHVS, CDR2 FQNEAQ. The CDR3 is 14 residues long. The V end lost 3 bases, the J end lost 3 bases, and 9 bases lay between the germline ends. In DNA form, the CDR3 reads TGTGCCAGCAGCTTGAGCCCGGTCAATCAGCCCCAGCATTTT. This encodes CASSLSPVNQPQHF.

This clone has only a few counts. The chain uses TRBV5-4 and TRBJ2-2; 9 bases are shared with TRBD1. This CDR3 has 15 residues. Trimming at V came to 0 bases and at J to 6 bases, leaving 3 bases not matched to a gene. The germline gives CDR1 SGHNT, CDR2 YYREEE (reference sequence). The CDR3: CASSLGDRDAGELFF. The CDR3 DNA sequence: TGTGCCAGCAGCTTGGGGGACAGGGACGCCGGGGAGCTGTTTTTT.

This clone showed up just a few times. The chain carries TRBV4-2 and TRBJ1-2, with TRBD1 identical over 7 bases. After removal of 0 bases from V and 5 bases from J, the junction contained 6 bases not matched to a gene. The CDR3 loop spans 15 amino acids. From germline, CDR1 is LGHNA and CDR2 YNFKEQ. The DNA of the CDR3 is TGTGCCAGCAGCCAAGAATTGTCGGGACAGTATGGCTACACCTTC. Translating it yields CASSQELSGQYGYTF.